These T cell receptor beta chains were read from a single sample in a study of CD8+ T cells in alopecia areata. Sequencing was performed with immunoSEQ multiplex PCR; in TCRdb, only in-frame clones are kept and a portion is missing. The sample has 14,000 or so clones; under 60% are singletons. The sample consisted of skin, taken at week 0. These receptors came from a human donor with alopecia areata. Each CDR3 is given with its conserved first and last residue. Each record gives: CDR3 DNA, CDR3 protein, V gene, J gene, D gene, clone size. D genes are given only for firm matches. The listing skips clone size in some rows; elsewhere it reads once, few, many or a size class.

DNA: TGTGCCAGTAGCCCCGCGGTCAATGAGCAGTTCTTC
CDR3: CASSPAVNEQFF
V: TRBV19
J: TRBJ2-1
D: NA
size: NA

DNA: TGTGCCAGCAGTGCCCGCAGGGATGTGCAGCCCCAGCATTTT
CDR3: CASSARRDVQPQHF
V: TRBV6-1
J: TRBJ1-5
D: NA
size: NA

DNA: TGTGCCATCAGTGAGCAGACTCTTCCGGGATCTTACGAGCAGTACTTC
CDR3: CAISEQTLPGSYEQYF
V: TRBV10-3
J: TRBJ2-7
D: NA
size: NA

DNA: TGTGCCAGCAGCCCGCTCCTCAGGGATGAAAAACTGTTTTTT
CDR3: CASSPLLRDEKLFF
V: TRBV9
J: TRBJ1-4
D: NA
size: NA

DNA: TGTGCCAGCAGCTTAGGTGCAGGGACCTACGAGCAGTACTTC
CDR3: CASSLGAGTYEQYF
V: TRBV4-2
J: TRBJ2-7
D: NA
size: few

DNA: TGCGCCAGCGCCACTACGGACAGCTCTTACGAGCAGTACTTC
CDR3: CASATTDSSYEQYF
V: TRBV4-1
J: TRBJ2-7
D: NA
size: NA

DNA: TGTGCCAGCAGCCCGGGACAGGGTAGGAACTATGGCTACACCTTC
CDR3: CASSPGQGRNYGYTF
V: TRBV5-4
J: TRBJ1-2
D: TRBD1
size: NA

DNA: TGTGCCAGCAGCTTGGGCGGGGGGGCCGGCACAGATACGCAGTATTTT
CDR3: CASSLGGGAGTDTQYF
V: TRBV7-8
J: TRBJ2-3
D: TRBD2
size: NA

DNA: TGCGCCAGCAGCTTGGCCGTCGCCGAGCCATTCACCGGGGAGCTGTTTTTT
CDR3: CASSLAVAEPFTGELFF
V: TRBV5-1
J: TRBJ2-2
D: NA
size: medium-sized

DNA: TGTGCCAGCAGTGAATTCGAGGAATCCGGGGAGCTGTTTTTT
CDR3: CASSEFEESGELFF
V: TRBV2
J: TRBJ2-2
D: NA
size: NA

DNA: TGCGCCAGCAGCCAAGCCCTATCCGGGACTAGCCTGGCCCATGAGCAGTTCTTC
CDR3: CASSQALSGTSLAHEQFF
V: TRBV4-1
J: TRBJ2-1
D: TRBD2
size: once

DNA: TGTGCCAGCAGTGGGTATGAAGCTTTCTTT
CDR3: CASSGYEAFF
V: TRBV6-1
J: TRBJ1-1
D: NA
size: NA

DNA: TGTGCCAGCAGCGGAATTCAAGGTTTTTGGGAAAATTCACCCCTCCACTTT
CDR3: CASSGIQGFWENSPLHF
V: TRBV4-2
J: TRBJ1-6
D: NA
size: NA

DNA: TGTGCCAGCAGCTTCCCCCCCATCTACGAGCAGTACTTC
CDR3: CASSFPPIYEQYF
V: TRBV7-9
J: TRBJ2-7
D: NA
size: few

DNA: TGTGCCAGTAGTTCGGGGGGCGTTATGAACACTGAAGCTTTCTTT
CDR3: CASSSGGVMNTEAFF
V: TRBV19
J: TRBJ1-1
D: NA
size: NA

DNA: TGTGCCAGCAGCGCCGACAGGGCGGTTGCTGAAGCTTTCTTT
CDR3: CASSADRAVAEAFF
V: TRBV7-2
J: TRBJ1-1
D: TRBD1
size: NA

DNA: TGCGCCAGCAGCCAAGAAGGAGGACAGATTTATAATTCACCCCTCCACTTT
CDR3: CASSQEGGQIYNSPLHF
V: TRBV4-1
J: TRBJ1-6
D: NA
size: NA

DNA: TGCGCCAGCAGTGGAGGCGGGGGGGTGCCCTACGAGCAGTACTTC
CDR3: CASSGGGGVPYEQYF
V: TRBV5-1
J: TRBJ2-7
D: TRBD2
size: few

DNA: TGCGCCAGCAGCCAAGGGTGGACAGCGATCGCGCCCCAGCATTTT
CDR3: CASSQGWTAIAPQHF
V: TRBV4-1
J: TRBJ1-5
D: NA
size: NA

DNA: TGCGCCAGCAGCCATGTTGGGCGGGGGCCCACCGGGGAGCTGTTTTTT
CDR3: CASSHVGRGPTGELFF
V: TRBV4-3
J: TRBJ2-2
D: NA
size: NA

DNA: TGTGCCAGCAGACCCACAGGGGGCTGGTTGTACAATGAGCAGTTCTTC
CDR3: CASRPTGGWLYNEQFF
V: TRBV6-6
J: TRBJ2-1
D: TRBD1
size: NA

DNA: TGTGCCAGCAGTTCAACAGGGGGGTGGGGCTACACCTTC
CDR3: CASSSTGGWGYTF
V: TRBV28
J: TRBJ1-2
D: TRBD1
size: NA

DNA: TGTGCCACCAGCAGAGAAGGAGGACAGGGGTCGAGGCCACCCCTCCACTTT
CDR3: CATSREGGQGSRPPLHF
V: TRBV15
J: TRBJ1-6
D: TRBD1
size: NA

DNA: TGTGCCAGCAGCTCACAGGACAGGGTTTCCTACGAGCAGTACTTC
CDR3: CASSSQDRVSYEQYF
V: TRBV7-9
J: TRBJ2-7
D: TRBD1
size: NA

DNA: TGTGCCAGCAGCTTGGGAGGGCACTCCTACGAGCAGTACTTC
CDR3: CASSLGGHSYEQYF
V: TRBV5-4
J: TRBJ2-7
D: NA
size: NA

DNA: TGTGCCAGCAGCTTAGCGGGAGGGTACATGGATCAGCCCCAGCATTTT
CDR3: CASSLAGGYMDQPQHF
V: TRBV7-6
J: TRBJ1-5
D: NA
size: NA

DNA: TGTGCCAGCAGCAGATCTAGCGGGGGGAAGGACTACGAGCAGTACTTC
CDR3: CASSRSSGGKDYEQYF
V: TRBV4-2
J: TRBJ2-7
D: TRBD2
size: few

DNA: TGTGCCAGCAGCTTAGTCCCAGGCGCAGATGGTACGCAGTATTTT
CDR3: CASSLVPGADGTQYF
V: TRBV7-9
J: TRBJ2-3
D: NA
size: NA

DNA: TGTGCCAGCAGCTTGGGGAGCGATGGCTACACCTTC
CDR3: CASSLGSDGYTF
V: TRBV7-9
J: TRBJ1-2
D: NA
size: NA

DNA: TGTGCCAGCAGCCCCCGACTAGCGGGGGAGGTCCCTTACGAGCAGTACTTC
CDR3: CASSPRLAGEVPYEQYF
V: TRBV4-2
J: TRBJ2-7
D: TRBD2
size: NA

DNA: TGTGCCAGCAGTTACCGGGGGTTCGGAGATACGCAGTATTTT
CDR3: CASSYRGFGDTQYF
V: TRBV6-6
J: TRBJ2-3
D: NA
size: NA

DNA: TGTGCCAGCAGCAGGACAGGGGGCGAGACTAATGAAAAACTGTTTTTT
CDR3: CASSRTGGETNEKLFF
V: TRBV7-6
J: TRBJ1-4
D: TRBD1
size: NA

DNA: TGTGCCAGCAGTTTACTGACAGGGGCCGACCACGAGCAGTACTTC
CDR3: CASSLLTGADHEQYF
V: TRBV27
J: TRBJ2-7
D: TRBD1
size: NA

DNA: TGTGCCAGCAGCTTCCTCAGGGAGAACACTGAAGCTTTCTTT
CDR3: CASSFLRENTEAFF
V: TRBV5-5
J: TRBJ1-1
D: NA
size: NA

DNA: TGTGCCAGCAGCTTGGCCGCTAACGGAGGGGGGGATGGCTACACCTTC
CDR3: CASSLAANGGGDGYTF
V: TRBV5-4
J: TRBJ1-2
D: NA
size: NA

DNA: TGTGCCAGCAGCTGGAGACTAGCGGGGGTGTACAATGAGCAGTTCTTC
CDR3: CASSWRLAGVYNEQFF
V: TRBV11-2
J: TRBJ2-1
D: TRBD2
size: NA

DNA: TGCGCCAGCAGCCTGAGGGGTAACTCCTATAATTCACCCCTCCACTTT
CDR3: CASSLRGNSYNSPLHF
V: TRBV5-1
J: TRBJ1-6
D: NA
size: NA

DNA: TGTGCCAGCAGCTTAGCGGGACAGGGAGGGGAAAAACTGTTTTTT
CDR3: CASSLAGQGGEKLFF
V: TRBV7-9
J: TRBJ1-4
D: TRBD1
size: NA

DNA: TGTGCCAGCAGTGCCCCGGGGGATTTTCGGGACGAGCAGTACTTC
CDR3: CASSAPGDFRDEQYF
V: TRBV28
J: TRBJ2-7
D: NA
size: few

DNA: TGCGCCAGCAGCCTCCAGATCGCTAACTATGGCTACACCTTC
CDR3: CASSLQIANYGYTF
V: TRBV5-1
J: TRBJ1-2
D: NA
size: few

DNA: TGTGCCAGCAGCTTAGCTTCGGCGGGGACGAGCTCCTACAATGAGCAGTTCTTC
CDR3: CASSLASAGTSSYNEQFF
V: TRBV7-2
J: TRBJ2-1
D: NA
size: NA